This is a list of T cell receptor beta chains from one sample in a study of blood T cell repertoires in COVID-19. Profiled with immunoSEQ multiplex PCR; TCRdb holds only in-frame clones, not every one. The sample contains some 100,000 clones, about nine tenths of which appear only once. The sequenced sample was peripheral blood. Receptors originate from a human donor with active COVID-19. The donor label of this sample is uncertain. The CDR3 runs from the conserved cysteine through the conserved F or W. The D gene is left open where the match is weak. Part of the rows lack a size; the others show once, few, many or a class for expanded clones.

CDR3 DNA | CDR3 protein | V gene | D gene | clone size | J gene
TGTGCCAGCAGTTTCGACAGGGATGGCTATCAGCCCCAGCATTTT | CASSFDRDGYQPQHF | TRBV28 | TRBD1 | NA | TRBJ1-5
TGTGCCAGCAGTCCCCTAGGGGGCGGCTACACCTTC | CASSPLGGGYTF | TRBV7-2 | TRBD1 | NA | TRBJ1-2
TGTGCCAGCAGCTTAGCCGGGGGTCCCTCCTACAATGAGCAGTTCTTC | CASSLAGGPSYNEQFF | TRBV11-2 | NA | NA | TRBJ2-1
TGTGCCAGCAGTAACGGGGTGATCTATGGCTACACCTTC | CASSNGVIYGYTF | TRBV6-2/TRBV6-3 | NA | few | TRBJ1-2
TGTGCCAGCAAGGCCAAGGGGGTACCGAATGAGCAGTTCTTC | CASKAKGVPNEQFF | TRBV2 | NA | NA | TRBJ2-1
TGTGCCAGCGCCCTACACAGGGGAGGCCAGCATTTT | CASALHRGGQHF | TRBV12-3/TRBV12-4 | TRBD1 | NA | TRBJ1-5
TGTGCCAGTAGTATCCTCTACACACAGGCGCCGATGAACACTGAAGCTTTCTTT | CASSILYTQAPMNTEAFF | TRBV19 | NA | NA | TRBJ1-1
TGCGCCAGCAGTTACAGGGGGAATCTTCCTGGGGCCAACGTCCTGACTTTC | CASSYRGNLPGANVLTF | TRBV23-1 | TRBD1 | NA | TRBJ2-6
TGCGCCAGCAGCCAATACGGGACACATTATAATTCACCCCTCCACTTT | CASSQYGTHYNSPLHF | TRBV4-1 | NA | NA | TRBJ1-6
TGTGCCAGCAGCCCGATGCTAGCGGGTCACCAAGAGACCCAGTACTTC | CASSPMLAGHQETQYF | TRBV7-9 | TRBD2 | NA | TRBJ2-5
TGTGCCAGCAGCCAGCAAGAGACCCAGTACTTC | CASSQQETQYF | TRBV5-6 | NA | NA | TRBJ2-5
TGTGCCAGCAGCTTAGGAATGGGAGGGCAGTACTTC | CASSLGMGGQYF | TRBV7-2 | NA | NA | TRBJ2-7
TGTGCCAGTAGTAAGGACAGGGGCCGTGACGATACGCAGTATTTT | CASSKDRGRDDTQYF | TRBV19 | TRBD1 | NA | TRBJ2-3
TGTGCCAGCAGCTCTCACTTCAGGGTGACTAATGAAAAACTGTTTTTT | CASSSHFRVTNEKLFF | TRBV7-9 | NA | NA | TRBJ1-4
TGTGCCAGCAGCTTGCGCGGGGGTCCTCAAGAGACCCAGTACTTC | CASSLRGGPQETQYF | TRBV5-6 | TRBD2 | NA | TRBJ2-5
TGTGCCAGCGACCCGGGACTAGCGGCCTACAATGAGCAGTTCTTC | CASDPGLAAYNEQFF | TRBV5-4 | TRBD2 | once | TRBJ2-1
TGTGCCATCAGGGGCCTCGGACAGAGCAATTCACCCCTCCACTTT | CAIRGLGQSNSPLHF | TRBV10-3 | NA | NA | TRBJ1-6
TGTGCCAGCAGCTTGGGCAGTCAGCAAGAGACCCAGTACTTC | CASSLGSQQETQYF | TRBV5-4 | NA | NA | TRBJ2-5
TGTGCCAGTAGTATCGGGGGAGGGGGTCAGCCCCAGCATTTT | CASSIGGGGQPQHF | TRBV19 | NA | NA | TRBJ1-5
TGTGCCAGTCGAGACAGGGCGATTCAGTACTTC | CASRDRAIQYF | TRBV2 | TRBD1 | NA | TRBJ2-7